This T cell receptor (beta chain) was documented in a study of T cell changes during pregnancy in multiple sclerosis (dated by TCRdb to the late 2010s). Turning to the overall study: The study looked at changes in the T cell repertoire across pregnancy in women with multiple sclerosis.

Concerning this clone itself: Its antigen is not yet known. Per-base qualities were not stored, and no clone one base away is much larger.

The protocol used for the library was the immunoSEQ multiplex PCR assay. In TCRdb, the immuneACCESS table is reduced to in-frame sequences with V and J assigned. These tables do not hold every clone; where another copy was compared, an unresolved V gene accounts for under half, and the others remain unexplained. Here the sample has 65,000 to 90,000 clones; about 89% occur a single time. The ten biggest clones cover over 2% of the sample. This sequence was found in a female donor with multiple sclerosis, enrolled in a pregnancy study. The source material was peripheral blood, sampled in the first trimester of pregnancy.

CDR3 protein: CASSKGQGAGELFF. The DNA sequence follows: TGTGCCAGCAGCAAGGGACAGGGGGCCGGGGAGCTGTTTTTT. The rearranged chain carries TRBV9 and TRBJ2-2; the junction holds 11 bases that match TRBD1. The germline V gene supplies CDR1 SGDLS and CDR2 YYNGEE. After removal of 4 bases from V and 6 bases from J, the junction retains 2 bases not matched to a gene. There are 14 amino acids in the CDR3, from cysteine to phenylalanine inclusive. CDR3 DNA only is kept here, 42 bases in frame from base 1.